The rows below give T cell receptor beta chains drawn from one sample of a study of human T cells and chemical hapten exposure. MiXCR, run by TCRdb on the RACE reads, gives a single entry per CDR3 protein. This sample yields 96,000 or so distinct CDR3 sequences, of which 7.5% to 10% are seen a single time; 2% to 2.5% belongs to the top ten. The starting material was whole blood, obtained in connection with sensitization to the hapten diphenylcyclopropenone (DPC). The receptors here all came from a woman aged 35 to 49 with alopecia areata. Some clones in this sample may be carry-over from other donors' samples. CDR3s include the opening cysteine and the closing phenylalanine or tryptophan. The D gene is left open where the match is weak. Some rows mark clone size as missing; the rest say once, few, many or name a class of expanded clone.

J | size | D | V | DNA | CDR3
TRBJ1-6 | few | NA | TRBV7-2 | TGTGCCAGCAGCCCCAGCGGGGGTACTAATTCACCCCTCCACTTT | CASSPSGGTNSPLHF
TRBJ2-5 | NA | NA | TRBV28 | TGTGCCAGCAGTCCTTCGTTTCGGGAGACCCAGTACTTC | CASSPSFRETQYF
TRBJ1-1 | many | NA | TRBV5-5 | TGTGCCAGCAGCCCGATAAACACTGAAGCTTTCTTT | CASSPINTEAFF
TRBJ2-7 | many | NA | TRBV3-1 | TGTGCCAGCAGCCAAGAATGGCAGTACGAGCAGTACTTC | CASSQEWQYEQYF
TRBJ1-6 | NA | NA | TRBV15 | TGTGCCACCAGCAGAGATCGGCAGGGAACTTCACCCCTCCACTTT | CATSRDRQGTSPLHF
TRBJ1-4 | many | NA | TRBV5-8 | TGTGCCAGCAGGACGGCCTATCGGAGTGAAAAACTGTTTTTT | CASRTAYRSEKLFF
TRBJ2-7 | few | NA | TRBV28 | TGTGCCAGCCGTCCTGAAGCTCAACTTTACGAGCAGTACTTC | CASRPEAQLYEQYF
TRBJ2-3 | few | TRBD2 | TRBV29-1 | TGCAGCGCTGGGGGACTAGCGGGCTACACAGATACGCAGTATTTT | CSAGGLAGYTDTQYF
TRBJ2-3 | NA | TRBD2 | TRBV27 | TGTGCCAGCAGTTTATCAGGCGGGAGGGCCGGAGATACGCAGTATTTT | CASSLSGGRAGDTQYF
TRBJ2-3 | NA | NA | TRBV18 | TGTGCCAGCTCACGCAGGGATTCCACAGATACGCAGTATTTT | CASSRRDSTDTQYF
TRBJ2-7 | NA | NA | TRBV27 | TGTGCCAGTTCTGGGGCCTGGGGTTACGAGCAGTACTTC | CASSGAWGYEQYF
TRBJ2-4 | few | NA | TRBV7-2 | TGTGCCAGCAGAAGTCTGAACATTCAGTACTTC | CASRSLNIQYF
TRBJ1-5 | few | NA | TRBV29-1 | TGCAGCGTTGTACAGGGATTTGATCAGCCCCAGCATTTT | CSVVQGFDQPQHF
TRBJ2-1 | many | TRBD2 | TRBV7-3 | TGTGCCAGCAGCTTAACGGGACTAGTGGACGAGCAGTTCTTC | CASSLTGLVDEQFF